Included here is one T cell receptor (beta chain) sequence, with context. The protocol was immunoSEQ multiplex PCR, while the TCRdb copy is restricted to in-frame clones and leaves out a portion. The table shows about 150,000 clones, with around four fifths occurring only once. This sample was included in a study of blood T cell repertoires in COVID-19. Study in general: Sample material is recorded as cDNA or gDNA derived from T cells, B-cell-depleted T cells, or PBMCs.

V was clipped by 1 base and J by 5 bases, with 10 bases between them. CDR1 SGHDT and CDR2 YYEEEE come from the germline V gene. CDR3 length: 14 amino acids. Source material: peripheral blood. This TCR was sampled from a woman in her thirties or forties with active or convalescent COVID-19. The rearrangement uses TRBV5-6 and TRBJ1-3; maybe TRBD1 (6 bases). The CDR3 is CASSLKGGRNTIYF. The DNA for the CDR3 is TGTGCCAGCAGCTTGAAAGGGGGAAGAAACACCATATATTTT. Combining the CDR3 with reference TRBV5-6 and TRBJ1-3 gives the whole variable domain DAGVTQSPTHLIKTRGQQVTLRCSPKSGHDTVSWYQQALGQGPQFIFQYYEEEERQRGNFPDRFSGHQFPNYSSELNVNALLLGDSALYLCASSLKGGRNTIYFGEGSWLTVV.